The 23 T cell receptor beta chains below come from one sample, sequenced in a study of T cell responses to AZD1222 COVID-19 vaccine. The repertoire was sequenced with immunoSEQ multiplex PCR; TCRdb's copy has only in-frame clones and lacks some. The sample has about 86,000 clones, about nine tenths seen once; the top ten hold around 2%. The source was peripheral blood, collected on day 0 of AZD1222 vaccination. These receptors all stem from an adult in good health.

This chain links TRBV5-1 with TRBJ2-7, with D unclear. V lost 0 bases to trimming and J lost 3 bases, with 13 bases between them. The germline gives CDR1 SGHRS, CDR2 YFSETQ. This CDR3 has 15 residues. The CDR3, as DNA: TGCGCCAGCAGCTTGGATTCTACACGGTACTACGAGCAGTACTTC. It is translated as CASSLDSTRYYEQYF.

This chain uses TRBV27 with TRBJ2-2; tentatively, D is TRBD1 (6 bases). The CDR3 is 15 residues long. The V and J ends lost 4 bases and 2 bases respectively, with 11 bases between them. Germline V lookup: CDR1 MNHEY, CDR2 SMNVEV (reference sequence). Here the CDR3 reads CASSSQGPNTGELFF. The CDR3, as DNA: TGTGCCAGCAGTTCACAGGGCCCAAACACCGGGGAGCTGTTTTTT.

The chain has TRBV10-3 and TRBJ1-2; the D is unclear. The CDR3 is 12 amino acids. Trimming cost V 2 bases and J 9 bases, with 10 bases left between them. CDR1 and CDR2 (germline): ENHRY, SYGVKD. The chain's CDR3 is CAISEASRSYTF. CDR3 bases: TGTGCCATCAGTGAGGCCTCGCGAAGCTACACCTTC.

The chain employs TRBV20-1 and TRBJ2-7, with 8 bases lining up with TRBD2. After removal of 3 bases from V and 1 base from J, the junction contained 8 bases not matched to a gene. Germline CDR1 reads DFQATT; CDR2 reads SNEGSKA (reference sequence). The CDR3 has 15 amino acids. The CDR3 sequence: CSASYRAGVSYEQYF. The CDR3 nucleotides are TGCAGTGCTAGTTACCGAGCGGGAGTATCCTACGAGCAGTACTTC.

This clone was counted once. In DNA, the CDR3 is TGTGCCTGGGACAGGCTCTACGAGCAGTACTTC. Translated, it gives CAWDRLYEQYF. The chain links TRBV30 to TRBJ2-7; TRBD1 might be the D (6 bases). V was cut by 5 bases and J by 3 bases, with 8 bases left in between. This CDR3 contains 11 residues. Germline CDR1 and CDR2: GTSNPN and SVGIG (reference sequence).

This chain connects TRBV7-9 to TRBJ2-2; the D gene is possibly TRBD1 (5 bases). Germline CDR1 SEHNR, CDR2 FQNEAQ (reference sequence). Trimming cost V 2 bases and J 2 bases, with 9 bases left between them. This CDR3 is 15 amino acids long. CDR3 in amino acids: CASSLLGANTGELFF. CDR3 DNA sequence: TGTGCCAGCAGCTTATTAGGGGCCAACACCGGGGAGCTGTTTTTT.

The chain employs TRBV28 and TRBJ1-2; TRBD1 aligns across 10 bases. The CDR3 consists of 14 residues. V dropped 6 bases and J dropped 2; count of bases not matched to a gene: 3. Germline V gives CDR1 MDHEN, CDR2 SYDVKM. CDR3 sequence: CASSQGQGNYGYTF. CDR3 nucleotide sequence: TGTGCCAGCAGCCAGGGACAGGGGAACTATGGCTACACCTTC.

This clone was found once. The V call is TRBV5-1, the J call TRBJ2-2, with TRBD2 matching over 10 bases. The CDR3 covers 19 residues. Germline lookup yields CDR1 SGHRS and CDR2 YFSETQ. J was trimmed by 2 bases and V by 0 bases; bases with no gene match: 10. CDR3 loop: CASSLASSGGLVNTGELFF. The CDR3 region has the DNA TGCGCCAGCAGCTTGGCGTCTAGCGGGGGCCTAGTTAACACCGGGGAGCTGTTTTTT.

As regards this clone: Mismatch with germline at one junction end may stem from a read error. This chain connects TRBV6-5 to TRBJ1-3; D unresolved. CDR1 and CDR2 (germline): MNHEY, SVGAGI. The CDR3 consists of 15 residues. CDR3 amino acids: CVSHTLGASGNTIYF. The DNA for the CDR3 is TGTGTCAGCCACACCTTGGGTGCATCTGGAAACACCATATATTTT.

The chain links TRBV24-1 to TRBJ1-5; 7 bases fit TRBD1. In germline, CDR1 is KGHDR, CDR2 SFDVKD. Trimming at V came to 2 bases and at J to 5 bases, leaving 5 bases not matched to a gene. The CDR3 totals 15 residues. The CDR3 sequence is CATSDSRQGYQPQHF. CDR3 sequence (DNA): TGTGCCACCAGTGATTCCAGACAGGGCTATCAGCCCCAGCATTTT.

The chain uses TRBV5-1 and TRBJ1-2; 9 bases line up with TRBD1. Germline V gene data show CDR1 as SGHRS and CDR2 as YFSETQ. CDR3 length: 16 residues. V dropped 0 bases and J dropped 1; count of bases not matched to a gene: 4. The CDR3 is CASSLDPGQGNYGYTF. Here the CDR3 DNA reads TGCGCCAGCAGCTTGGATCCGGGACAGGGTAACTATGGCTACACCTTC.

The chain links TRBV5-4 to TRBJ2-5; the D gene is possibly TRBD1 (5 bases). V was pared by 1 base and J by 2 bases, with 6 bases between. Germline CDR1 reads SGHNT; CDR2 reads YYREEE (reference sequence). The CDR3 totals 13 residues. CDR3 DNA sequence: TGTGCCAGCAGCTTGAAGGGGCAAGAGACCCAGTACTTC. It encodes CASSLKGQETQYF.

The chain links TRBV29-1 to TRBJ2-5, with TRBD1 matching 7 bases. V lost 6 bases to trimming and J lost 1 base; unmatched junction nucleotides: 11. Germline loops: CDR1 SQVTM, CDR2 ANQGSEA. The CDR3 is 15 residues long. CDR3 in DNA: TGCAGCGTAGCGACCGGGACAGACCTCCAAGAGACCCAGTACTTC. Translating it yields CSVATGTDLQETQYF.

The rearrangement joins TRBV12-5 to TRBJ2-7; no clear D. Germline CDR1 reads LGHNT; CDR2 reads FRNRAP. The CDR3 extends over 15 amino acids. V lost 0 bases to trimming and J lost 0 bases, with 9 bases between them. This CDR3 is CASGLVSSPSYEQYF. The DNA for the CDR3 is TGTGCTAGTGGTTTGGTATCTAGTCCCTCCTACGAGCAGTACTTC.

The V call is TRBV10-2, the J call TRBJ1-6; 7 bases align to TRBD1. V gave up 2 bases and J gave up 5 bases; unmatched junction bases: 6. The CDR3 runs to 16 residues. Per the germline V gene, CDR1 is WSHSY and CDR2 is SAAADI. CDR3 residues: CASSEGRGTDNSPLHF. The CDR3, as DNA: TGCGCCAGCAGTGAGGGGCGGGGGACAGATAATTCACCCCTCCACTTT.

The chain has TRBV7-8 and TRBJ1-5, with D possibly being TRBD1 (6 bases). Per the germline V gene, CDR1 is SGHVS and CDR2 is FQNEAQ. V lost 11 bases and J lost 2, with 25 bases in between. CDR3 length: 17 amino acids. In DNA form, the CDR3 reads TGTGCCGTGCCGGAACAGGGTATATTATTCGGCAATCAGCCCCAGCATTTT. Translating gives CAVPEQGILFGNQPQHF.

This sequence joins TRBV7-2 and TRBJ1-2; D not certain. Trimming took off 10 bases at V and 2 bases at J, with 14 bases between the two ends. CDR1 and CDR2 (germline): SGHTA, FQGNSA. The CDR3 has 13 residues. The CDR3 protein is CATTPGRNYGYTF. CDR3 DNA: TGTGCCACTACCCCCGGCAGGAACTATGGCTACACCTTC. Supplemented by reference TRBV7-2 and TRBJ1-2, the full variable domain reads GAGVSQSPSNKVTEKGKDVELRCDPISGHTALYWYRQSLGQGLEFLIYFQGNSAPDKSGLPSDRFSAERTGGSVSTLTIQRTQQEDSAVYLCATTPGRNYGYTFGSGTRLTVV.

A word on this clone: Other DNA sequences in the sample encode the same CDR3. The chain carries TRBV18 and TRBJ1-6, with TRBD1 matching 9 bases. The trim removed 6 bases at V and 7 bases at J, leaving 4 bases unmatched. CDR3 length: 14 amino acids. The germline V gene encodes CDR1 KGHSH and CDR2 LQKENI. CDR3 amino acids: CASSPGQGNSPLHF. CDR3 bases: TGTGCCAGCTCCCCCGGACAGGGGAATTCACCCCTCCACTTT.

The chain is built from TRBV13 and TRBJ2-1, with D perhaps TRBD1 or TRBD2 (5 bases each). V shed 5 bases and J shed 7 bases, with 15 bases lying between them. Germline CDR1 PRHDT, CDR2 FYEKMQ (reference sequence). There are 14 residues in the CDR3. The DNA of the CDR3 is TGTGCCAGCAGCCATCAGGGACCCCAGAATGAGCAGTTCTTC. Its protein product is CASSHQGPQNEQFF.

The CDR3 nucleotides read TGTGCCACCAGCAGAACCACAGGGAGCTCTGGAAACACCATATATTTT. Residues: CATSRTTGSSGNTIYF. The genes are TRBV15 and TRBJ1-3, with TRBD1 as a possible D gene (6 bases). The CDR3 has 16 amino acids. From germline, CDR1 is LNHNV and CDR2 YYDKDF (reference sequence). V lost 2 bases and J 0 bases, leaving 11 bases between the germline ends.

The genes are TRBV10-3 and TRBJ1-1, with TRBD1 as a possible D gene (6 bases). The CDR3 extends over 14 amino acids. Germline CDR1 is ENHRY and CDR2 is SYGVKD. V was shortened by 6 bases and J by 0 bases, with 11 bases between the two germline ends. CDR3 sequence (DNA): TGTGCCATCAGGGCGGACAGTTTGAACACTGAAGCTTTCTTT. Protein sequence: CAIRADSLNTEAFF.

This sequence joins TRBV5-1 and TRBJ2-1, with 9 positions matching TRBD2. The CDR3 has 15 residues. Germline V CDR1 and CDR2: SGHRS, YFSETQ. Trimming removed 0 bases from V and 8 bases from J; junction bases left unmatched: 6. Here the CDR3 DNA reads TGCGCCAGCAGCTTGGGCGGGAGGGCCTCGGATGAGCAGTTCTTC. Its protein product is CASSLGGRASDEQFF.

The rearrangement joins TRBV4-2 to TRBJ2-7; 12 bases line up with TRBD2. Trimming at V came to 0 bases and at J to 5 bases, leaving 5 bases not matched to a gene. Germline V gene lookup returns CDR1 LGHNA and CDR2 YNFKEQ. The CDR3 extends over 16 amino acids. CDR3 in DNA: TGTGCCAGCAGCCAAGATTGGACTAGCGGGACGAACGAGCAGTACTTC. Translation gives CASSQDWTSGTNEQYF.